A single sample is the source of the 5 T cell receptor beta chains below, sequenced in a study of blood T cell repertoires in COVID-19. Assay used: immunoSEQ multiplex PCR; TCRdb lists only in-frame clones, some missing. Counted here are 200,000 to 250,000 clones, roughly 85% occurring once; the ten biggest clones make up around 0.96%. The sequencing sample was made of peripheral blood. Source of these receptors: a man aged 40-49 years with acute or convalescent COVID-19.

In the case of this clone: The junction does not match germline at one end; this may be a read error. The chain uses TRBV20-1 and TRBJ1-1, with D uncertain. Germline CDR1 and CDR2: DFQATT and SNEGSKA (reference sequence). CDR3 length: 11 residues. For the CDR3, the DNA is TGCAGGGCTAGAAAACAATCTGAAGCTTTCTTT. This translates into CRARKQSEAFF.

The V and J genes are TRBV5-1 and TRBJ1-2; 10 positions match TRBD1. This CDR3 region has 14 residues. Germline values: CDR1 SGHRS, CDR2 YFSETQ. J was trimmed by 0 bases and V by 9 bases; bases with no gene match: 5. DNA of the CDR3: TGCGCCACTGGGACAGGGGCGTCTAACTATGGCTACACCTTC. It specifies CATGTGASNYGYTF. The whole variable domain, remainder taken from reference TRBV5-1 and TRBJ1-2, is KAGVTQTPRYLIKTRGQQVTLSCSPISGHRSVSWYQQTPGQGLQFLFEYFSETQRNKGNFPGRFSGRQFSNSRSEMNVSTLELGDSALYLCATGTGASNYGYTFGSGTRLTVV.

In its sample, this clone was seen once. This chain joins TRBV2 and TRBJ2-5; D might be TRBD1 (6 bases). V lost 11 bases to trimming and J lost 2 bases, with 15 bases between them. CDR3 length: 13 amino acids. Germline V gene sequence: CDR1 SNHLY, CDR2 FYNNEI. The CDR3 coding sequence is TGTGCCTCCCCGAGGGGGAGACAAGAGACCCAGTACTTC. This sequence encodes CASPRGRQETQYF. Full variable domain (missing parts from reference TRBV2 and TRBJ2-5): EPEVTQTPSHQVTQMGQEVILRCVPISNHLYFYWYRQILGQKVEFLVSFYNNEISEKSEIFDDQFSVERPDGSNFTLKIRSTKLEDSAMYFCASPRGRQETQYFGPGTRLLVL.

The rearrangement uses TRBV6-2 or TRBV6-3 and TRBJ1-5; D is ambiguous. V lost 6 bases to trimming and J lost 5 bases, with 14 bases between them. The germline gives CDR1 MNHEY, CDR2 SVGEGT. The CDR3 runs 14 residues. CDR3 nucleotide sequence: TGTGCCAGCAGCCGGGCCGTTTTGGATCAGCCCCAGCATTTT. It yields the protein CASSRAVLDQPQHF.

V and J are TRBV11-2 and TRBJ2-2, with D possibly matching TRBD2 (5 bases). The length of the CDR3 is 15 residues. Per the germline V gene, CDR1 is SGHAT and CDR2 is FQNNGV. V shed 1 base and J shed 4 bases, with 10 bases lying between them. Here the CDR3 reads CASSLAGRGTGELFF. DNA for the CDR3: TGTGCCAGCAGCTTAGCCGGACGGGGCACCGGGGAGCTGTTTTTT.